These 3 T cell receptor beta chains originate from one sample sequenced in a study of T cell responses to AZD1222 COVID-19 vaccine. Here immunoSEQ multiplex PCR was the method, and the copy in TCRdb shows in-frame clones only, minus some. Of fewer than 150,000 clones listed, about nine tenths are singletons. Source: peripheral blood, taken on day 0 of AZD1222 vaccination. These receptors originate from an adult in good health.

The chain joins TRBV4-3 to TRBJ1-5; D gene unclear. The CDR3 runs to 16 residues. Trimming shortened V by 1 base and J by 6 bases, and 16 bases separated the two germline ends. From germline, CDR1 is LGHNA and CDR2 YSLEER. The CDR3, as DNA: TGCGCCAGCAGCCAAGCTCACGGGGAGGGAGGTCAGCCCCAGCATTTT. Its translation is CASSQAHGEGGQPQHF.

This sequence joins TRBV19 and TRBJ2-3; 7 bases are shared with TRBD2. The CDR3 consists of 13 residues. Trimming took 9 bases from V and 12 from J; bases not matched to a gene: 15. CDR1 and CDR2 from the germline V gene are LNHDA and SQIVND (reference sequence). The CDR3 sequence is CASIGARREKQYF. The CDR3 DNA is TGTGCCAGCATAGGGGCTAGGCGGGAGAAACAGTATTTT.

The chain combines TRBV18 with TRBJ2-1; possible D gene TRBD1, 7 bases. The V and J ends lost 3 bases and 15 bases respectively, with 30 bases between them. Germline lookup yields CDR1 KGHSH and CDR2 LQKENI. This CDR3 has 17 amino acids. The DNA for the CDR3 is TGTGCCAGCTCACCTCGGCAACGCGGGACAGCATTCGACTTGTGGTTCTTC. Its translation is CASSPRQRGTAFDLWFF.